These 27 T cell receptor beta chains originate from one sample sequenced in a study of blood T cell repertoires in COVID-19. Data came from immunoSEQ multiplex PCR; TCRdb stores just in-frame clones and leaves some out. The repertoire consists of tens of thousands of clones, with around 86% occurring once and the leading ten covering about 2.9%. Sequencing used peripheral blood. These receptors all stem from an elderly man with acute or convalescent COVID-19.

CDR3 sequence: CASSRGEGMNTEAFF. In nucleotides, the CDR3 is TGTGCCAGCAGCAGGGGGGAAGGCATGAACACTGAAGCTTTCTTT. The gene calls are TRBV27 and TRBJ1-1; 7 bases are shared with TRBD1. The V gene's germline CDR1 is MNHEY and CDR2 SMNVEV (reference sequence). Losses at the gene ends were 6 bases for V and 0 bases for J; bases not matched to a gene: 7. The CDR3 runs to 15 residues.

V is TRBV19 and J is TRBJ2-2; the D gene is possibly TRBD1 (6 bases). Trimming removed 5 bases at V and 1 base at J, with 8 bases between. CDR1 and CDR2 (germline): LNHDA, SQIVND (reference sequence). CDR3 length: 14 amino acids. The CDR3 is CASSPDRNTGELFF. The CDR3, as DNA: TGTGCCAGTAGTCCGGACAGGAACACCGGGGAGCTGTTTTTT.

V is TRBV27 and J is TRBJ2-7; TRBD2 agrees at 14 bases. The CDR3 is made up of 16 amino acids. The ends lost 5 bases at V and 1 base at J; junction bases unmatched: 4. Germline V gives CDR1 MNHEY, CDR2 SMNVEV (reference sequence). The CDR3 DNA reads TGTGCCAGCAGTCCGGGACTAGCGGGAGTATCCTACGAGCAGTACTTC. This sequence encodes CASSPGLAGVSYEQYF.

The genes are TRBV24-1 and TRBJ2-4; 14 bases match TRBD2. CDR1 and CDR2 (germline): KGHDR, SFDVKD. This CDR3 comprises 19 residues. The trim removed 7 bases at V and 2 bases at J, leaving 12 bases unmatched. The CDR3 bases are TGTGCCACCAGATTAACGGGACTAGCGGGAGTGCGATCCAAAAACATTCAGTACTTC. This encodes CATRLTGLAGVRSKNIQYF.

This chain uses TRBV5-4 with TRBJ1-2, with D maybe TRBD1 (5 bases). The CDR3 consists of 14 residues. In germline, CDR1 is SGHNT, CDR2 YYREEE (reference sequence). The V end was cut by 3 bases, the J end by 3 bases, with 12 bases between. CDR3 bases: TGTGCCAGCAGCTCAGGGCCTCAGGACTATGGCTACACCTTC. Translated: CASSSGPQDYGYTF.

In this sample, this clone turned up once. This chain uses TRBV6-5 with TRBJ1-5; 7 positions match TRBD1. With 6 bases clipped from V and 8 bases from J, the junction kept 13 bases outside the gene matches. This CDR3 region has 15 residues. Germline CDR1 MNHEY, CDR2 SVGAGI. The CDR3 region has the DNA TGTGCCAGCAGCCCACAGGGGCGAATACCGGAGCCCCAGCATTTT. Its protein is CASSPQGRIPEPQHF.

The V and J genes are TRBV5-1 and TRBJ2-7; TRBD1 is a possible D gene (7 bases). The CDR3 has 15 amino acids. Germline V gene sequence: CDR1 SGHRS, CDR2 YFSETQ. V was pared by 4 bases and J by 5 bases, with 19 bases between. In DNA form, the CDR3 reads TGCGCCAGCAGCGGGGCCGGGACCAGGGGGGACGAGCAGTACTTC. It translates to CASSGAGTRGDEQYF.

The V and J genes are TRBV6-1 and TRBJ2-7, with TRBD2 identical over 13 bases. Germline V gene data show CDR1 as MNHNS and CDR2 as SASEGT. With V trimmed by 2 bases and J by 9 bases, 7 bases remained unmatched. The CDR3 consists of 15 residues. The CDR3 region is CASSEYGLAGDAQYF. In DNA form, the CDR3 reads TGTGCCAGCAGTGAATACGGACTAGCGGGAGATGCGCAGTACTTC.

The chain couples TRBV7-2 to TRBJ2-7; weak D call: TRBD1 (6 bases). Germline assignment: CDR1 SGHTA and CDR2 FQGNSA. There are 12 residues in the CDR3. The V gene lost 4 bases and the J gene lost 3 bases, with 7 bases spanning the gap. CDR3 coding DNA: TGTGCCAGCAGCTCCAGGGGCTACGAGCAGTACTTC. This codes for CASSSRGYEQYF.

V usage is TRBV11-3 and J usage is TRBJ2-1, with D possibly matching TRBD2 (6 bases). CDR1 SGHNT and CDR2 YENEEA come from the germline V gene. This CDR3 is built from 15 residues. V was cut by 4 bases and J by 0 bases, with 10 bases left in between. CDR3: CASSSGVGSYNEQFF. The CDR3 bases are TGTGCCAGCAGCTCGGGGGTAGGCTCCTACAATGAGCAGTTCTTC.

This chain uses TRBV12-3 or TRBV12-4 with TRBJ2-1; D uncertain. The V end was cut by 0 bases, the J end by 9 bases, with 9 bases between. The CDR3 runs to 13 residues. The CDR3 protein is CASSLAPRFEQFF. The DNA of the CDR3 is TGTGCCAGCAGTTTAGCGCCTAGGTTTGAGCAGTTCTTC.

This chain links TRBV5-1 with TRBJ1-4, with a tentative D call TRBD1 (5 bases). This CDR3 spans 17 amino acids. Germline CDR1 reads SGHRS; CDR2 reads YFSETQ. V dropped 1 base and J dropped 7 bases, with 20 bases sitting between them. CDR3 in amino acids: CASSLPGGRGGGEKLFF. CDR3 in DNA: TGCGCCAGCAGCTTGCCCGGGGGACGGGGCGGTGGTGAAAAACTGTTTTTT.

The chain links TRBV2 to TRBJ2-3; 11 positions match TRBD2. Trimming took 7 bases from V and 4 from J; bases not matched to a gene: 7. Germline values: CDR1 SNHLY, CDR2 FYNNEI. There are 15 residues in the CDR3. CDR3 sequence reads: CASNLLAGVADTQYF. DNA of the CDR3: TGTGCCAGCAACCTACTAGCGGGAGTAGCAGATACGCAGTATTTT.

The CDR3 loop reads CASSYRESSYEQYF. CDR3 DNA sequence: TGTGCCAGCAGTTACCGGGAGAGCTCCTACGAGCAGTACTTC. The V and J genes are TRBV6-5 and TRBJ2-7, with a tentative D call TRBD2 (6 bases). V was trimmed by 2 bases and J by 0 bases, leaving 8 bases between them. This CDR3 has 14 amino acids. Germline values: CDR1 MNHEY, CDR2 SVGAGI.

J is TRBJ1-5 and V is TRBV5-1; D unclear. In germline, CDR1 is SGHRS, CDR2 YFSETQ. Deletions cut 4 bases from V and 7 bases from J, with 15 bases between. The CDR3 sequence is 14 residues long. The CDR3 sequence is CASSVGGTGQPQHF. CDR3 DNA: TGCGCCAGCAGCGTAGGAGGCACGGGGCAGCCCCAGCATTTT.

This chain joins TRBV9 and TRBJ1-6; 7 bases are a match to TRBD1. The germline CDR1 and CDR2 sequences are SGDLS and YYNGEE. The CDR3 extends over 15 amino acids. V shed 3 bases and J 10 bases; nucleotides not matched to a gene: 10. This chain's CDR3 is CASSAQQGLGSPLHF. The CDR3 DNA is TGTGCCAGCAGCGCCCAACAGGGGTTGGGGTCACCCCTCCACTTT.

A word on this clone: Other DNA sequences in the sample encode the same CDR3. This rearrangement joins TRBV6-5 to TRBJ1-2, with D possibly matching TRBD1 (5 bases). Germline CDR1 is MNHEY and CDR2 is SVGAGI. There are 15 residues in the CDR3. V lost 0 bases to trimming and J lost 7 bases, with 15 bases between them. The CDR3 reads CASSYSMGQGGGYTF. CDR3 nucleotides: TGTGCCAGCAGTTACTCGATGGGGCAGGGAGGTGGCTACACCTTC.

This clone has only one observation. The chain is built from TRBV11-3 and TRBJ2-6; a possible D gene is TRBD2 (6 bases). The germline V and J ends were trimmed by 5 bases and 0 bases, with 20 bases remaining between them. Germline V CDR1 and CDR2: SGHNT, YENEEA. CDR3 length: 19 amino acids. CDR3 nucleotides: TGTGCCAGCAGCCGCCATTCCGGGAGCTACAGCTCTGGGGCCAACGTCCTGACTTTC. The encoded protein is CASSRHSGSYSSGANVLTF.

CDR3 protein: CAWSFEGAIQYF. CDR3 nucleotides: TGTGCCTGGAGTTTCGAGGGAGCCATTCAGTACTTC. The chain joins TRBV30 to TRBJ2-4; maybe TRBD2 (5 bases). CDR3 length: 12 residues. Per the germline V gene, CDR1 is GTSNPN and CDR2 is SVGIG (reference sequence). V was pared by 2 bases and J by 9 bases, with 11 bases between.

The chain joins TRBV10-3 to TRBJ1-2, with 10 bases aligning to TRBD1. The CDR3 loop spans 16 amino acids. The germline gives CDR1 ENHRY, CDR2 SYGVKD. The V gene end was trimmed by 1 base and the J gene end by 6 bases; junction bases not matched to a gene: 8. CDR3 nucleotide sequence: TGTGCCATCAGTGAGTTTGCGGGACAGGGGCGGAATGGCTACACCTTC. Translated, it gives CAISEFAGQGRNGYTF.

The V call is TRBV19, the J call TRBJ2-5, with D maybe TRBD2 (5 bases). The germline V and J ends were trimmed by 0 bases and 6 bases, with 17 bases remaining between them. The germline gives CDR1 LNHDA, CDR2 SQIVND (reference sequence). CDR3 size: 16 residues. CDR3 nucleotides: TGTGCCAGTAGTATAGACGAACCGGGAAAGTCGAAGACCCAGTACTTC. It specifies CASSIDEPGKSKTQYF. The variable domain in full, with the rest retrieved from reference TRBV19 and TRBJ2-5, is DGGITQSPKYLFRKEGQNVTLSCEQNLNHDAMYWYRQDPGQGLRLIYYSQIVNDFQKGDIAEGYSVSREKKESFPLTVTSAQKNPTAFYLCASSIDEPGKSKTQYFGPGTRLLVL.

The chain uses TRBV12-3 or TRBV12-4 and TRBJ1-2; 10 nucleotides match TRBD1. The CDR3 extends over 13 amino acids. After removal of 6 bases from V and 7 bases from J, the junction contained 5 bases not matched to a gene. The CDR3 reads CASRTGGVGGYTF. The CDR3 DNA is TGTGCCAGCAGGACAGGGGGCGTAGGTGGCTACACCTTC.

The gene calls are TRBV7-9 and TRBJ1-2; D is perhaps TRBD1 (6 bases). Trimming shortened V by 5 bases and J by 5 bases, and 9 bases separated the two germline ends. This CDR3 is built from 12 residues. Germline V gene data show CDR1 as SEHNR and CDR2 as FQNEAQ (reference sequence). As DNA, the CDR3 is TGTGCCAGCAGCCACACAGGGTATGGCTACACCTTC. Residues: CASSHTGYGYTF.

The rearrangement uses TRBV7-2 and TRBJ1-2; TRBD1 is a possible D gene (6 bases). Trimming removed 5 bases at V and 4 bases at J, with 17 bases between. Germline-derived CDR1 and CDR2 are SGHTA and FQGNSA. The CDR3 sequence is 15 residues long. CDR3 in amino acids: CASSPPGGAIYGYTF. CDR3 sequence (DNA): TGTGCCAGCAGCCCTCCGGGGGGGGCTATCTATGGCTACACCTTC.

The DNA of the CDR3 is TGCGCCAGCAGCCCCGGGACAGGGGGAACCGGGGAGCTGTTTTTT. The encoded protein is CASSPGTGGTGELFF. The chain employs TRBV5-1 and TRBJ2-2, with 11 bases lining up with TRBD1. The V segment lost 4 bases and the J segment 5 bases; nucleotides outside the gene matches: 4. The CDR3 loop spans 15 amino acids. Germline V gene data show CDR1 as SGHRS and CDR2 as YFSETQ.

The chain is built from TRBV30 and TRBJ1-2, with D possibly matching TRBD1 (6 bases). Trimming cost V 4 bases and J 8 bases, with 17 bases left between them. The CDR3 contains 13 residues. Germline values: CDR1 GTSNPN, CDR2 SVGIG (reference sequence). Written as DNA, the CDR3 is TGTGCCTGGATTCCTGGGGGCGCTGGGGGCTACACCTTC. Encoded protein: CAWIPGGAGGYTF.

The V gene is TRBV7-2, the J gene TRBJ1-1; D is unclear. The CDR3 is 14 amino acids. Germline lookup yields CDR1 SGHTA and CDR2 FQGNSA. Between the trimmed V and J ends, which lost 2 bases and 1 base, there was a span of 8 bases. For the CDR3, the DNA is TGTGCCAGCAGCTTATACGGGTCGAACACTGAAGCTTTCTTT. It is translated as CASSLYGSNTEAFF.